Following are 7 T cell receptor beta chains from one sample sequenced in a study of blood T cell repertoires in COVID-19. The repertoire was sequenced with immunoSEQ multiplex PCR; TCRdb's copy has only in-frame clones and lacks some. The sample includes approximately 250,000 clones, roughly 80% of them seen just once. Sequencing was done on a sample of peripheral blood. The receptors come from a man between 60 and 75 years old who had recovered from COVID-19.

V is TRBV24-1 and J is TRBJ2-1; TRBD2 is a possible D gene (6 bases). Germline V lookup: CDR1 KGHDR, CDR2 SFDVKD. This CDR3 is 13 amino acids long. V dropped 5 bases and J dropped 6 bases, with 10 bases sitting between them. The CDR3 spells CATSGDWGNEQFF. CDR3 in DNA: TGTGCCACCAGTGGGGACTGGGGCAATGAGCAGTTCTTC.

J is TRBJ1-6 and V is TRBV19, with D possibly matching TRBD1 (5 bases). Germline V lookup: CDR1 LNHDA, CDR2 SQIVND (reference sequence). The CDR3 totals 16 residues. V shed 5 bases and J shed 0 bases, with 11 bases lying between them. For the CDR3, the DNA is TGTGCCAGTAGTCCGACAGCTCTCTCCTATAATTCACCCCTCCACTTT. Translated: CASSPTALSYNSPLHF. The full variable domain, rest sourced from reference TRBV19 and TRBJ1-6, is DGGITQSPKYLFRKEGQNVTLSCEQNLNHDAMYWYRQDPGQGLRLIYYSQIVNDFQKGDIAEGYSVSREKKESFPLTVTSAQKNPTAFYLCASSPTALSYNSPLHFGNGTRLTVT.

A remark on this clone: Other nucleotide sequences from this sample produce the same CDR3. This sequence joins TRBV5-4 and TRBJ2-1; 8 nucleotides align to TRBD1. This CDR3 is built from 14 residues. CDR1 is SGHNT and CDR2 is YYREEE in the germline V gene (reference sequence). The trim removed 0 bases at V and 9 bases at J, leaving 5 bases unmatched. In DNA form, the CDR3 reads TGTGCCAGCAGCTTGGGGCAGGGGGCTGGTGAGCAGTTCTTC. Residues: CASSLGQGAGEQFF.

The gene calls are TRBV2 and TRBJ2-3, with 11 bases lining up with TRBD2. The CDR3 sequence is 16 residues long. Germline CDR1 SNHLY, CDR2 FYNNEI. Unmatched junction bases numbered 10, after V lost 7 bases and J lost 4 bases. The CDR3 loop is CASTSTSGNRADTQYF. In DNA, the CDR3 is TGTGCCAGCACATCGACTAGCGGGAATAGGGCAGATACGCAGTATTTT. The full variable domain, rest sourced from reference TRBV2 and TRBJ2-3, is EPEVTQTPSHQVTQMGQEVILRCVPISNHLYFYWYRQILGQKVEFLVSFYNNEISEKSEIFDDQFSVERPDGSNFTLKIRSTKLEDSAMYFCASTSTSGNRADTQYFGPGTRLTVL.

The V call is TRBV29-1, the J call TRBJ2-1, with TRBD2 matching over 13 bases. The trim removed 0 bases at V and 8 bases at J, leaving 7 bases unmatched. CDR3 length: 16 amino acids. Germline V lookup: CDR1 SQVTM, CDR2 ANQGSEA. The CDR3 loop is CSVEDLGLAGLDEQFF. DNA of the CDR3: TGCAGCGTTGAAGATCTGGGACTAGCGGGATTGGATGAGCAGTTCTTC.

The chain is built from TRBV2 and TRBJ2-7; 9 bases agree with TRBD1. The length of the CDR3 is 14 residues. V trimming: 4 bases; J trimming: 6 bases; junction bases outside the gene matches: 7. Germline loops: CDR1 SNHLY, CDR2 FYNNEI. CDR3 in amino acids: CASSGATGGSEQYF. As DNA, the CDR3 is TGTGCCAGCAGTGGGGCGACAGGGGGGAGCGAGCAGTACTTC.

This sequence joins TRBV28 and TRBJ2-3, with D possibly TRBD2 on 6 matching bases. Germline lookup yields CDR1 MDHEN and CDR2 SYDVKM. There are 15 residues in the CDR3. The germline V and J ends were trimmed by 3 bases and 8 bases, with 18 bases remaining between them. The CDR3 spells CASSLYGGELATQYF. Here the CDR3 DNA reads TGTGCCAGCAGTTTGTACGGGGGTGAACTTGCTACGCAGTATTTT.